What follows is one T cell receptor beta chain and its context. Its target is unknown. For the second PCR, which ran for about 7 to 11 cycles, a sample-barcoded 5' primer and a J-beta primer mix were used. From the 5' RACE reads, TCRdb called clonotypes with MiXCR, one entry per CDR3 protein. There are 750,000 to 950,000 distinct CDR3 sequences in the sample; about 26% occur only once, and around 2.9% lies in the top ten. The data were obtained in a study of blood T cells in healthy people across ages. Broader study findings: TCR beta diversity tracked closely with naive T cell percentage.

The CDR3 runs to 14 residues. The ends were cut back, 4 bases at V and 4 bases at J, with 14 bases in the middle. CDR1 SGHRS and CDR2 YFSETQ come from the germline V gene. This same sample was also part of a study on T cells of mothers and their children. From that second work: No persistent microchimeric T cell clones were detected at about 100 clones per million clonotypes sensitivity.

The source material was blood. The sequence was collected from a boy younger than 18 in good health. The J gene is TRBJ2-5, the V gene TRBV5-1; D ambiguous. The CDR3 bases are TGCGCCAGCAGCCCGTTCCCTTTAGGAGAGACCCAGTACTTC. Amino acids: CASSPFPLGETQYF.